The source of this TCR beta chain is a study of Tregs in tolerant kidney transplant recipients. Overall study: Related graft donors supplied nonmyeloablative bone marrow transplants, and mixed chimerism was transient.

The assay was immunoSEQ multiplex PCR, and TCRdb's table has in-frame clones only and misses some. There are nearly 15,000 clones in the sample; around 77% occur only once, and about 1.7% lies in the top ten. This clone was observed once. As yet, its antigen is unknown. Unstimulated regulatory T cells (CD4+CD25+CD127-), CD4+CD25- non-regulatory cells, CD4 and CD8 cells were FACS-sorted from thawed PBMCs. Before regulatory T cell sorting, thawed PBMCs rested overnight at 37°C in about 220 IU/ml IL-2. Study-wide results and limits: Biological reproducibility was not directly addressed in this study.

The specimen was Tregs from blood, collected before the transplant. The receptor was derived from a human donor who received a combined kidney and bone marrow transplant.

CDR3 sequence: CASTGRHEQYF. CDR3 coding DNA: TGTGCCAGCACCGGGAGACACGAGCAGTACTTC. The chain is built from TRBV5-8 and TRBJ2-7; possible D gene TRBD2, 6 bases. Between the trimmed V and J ends, which lost 6 bases and 5 bases, there was a span of 9 bases. The CDR3 sequence is 11 residues long. Germline CDR1 SGHTS, CDR2 YDEGEE. The full variable domain, with the rest looked up from reference TRBV5-8 and TRBJ2-7, is EAGVTQSPTHLIKTRGQQATLRCSPISGHTSVYWYQQALGLGLQFLLWYDEGEERNRGNFPPRFSGRQFPNYSSELNVNALELEDSALYLCASTGRHEQYFGPGTRLTVT.